This T cell receptor (beta chain) originates from a study of Graves' ophthalmopathy and Graves' hyperthyroidism (dated by TCRdb to 2017 to 2018). Regarding the complete study: Peripheral blood was collected before any treatment was given, at the time of initial diagnosis. The study used signatures of the TCR beta repertoire to tell Graves' ophthalmopathy apart from Graves' hyperthyroidism and to predict which patients would progress to ophthalmopathy. In total, approximately 130 blood samples were TCR-sequenced: roughly 45 ophthalmopathy, over 70 hyperthyroidism and roughly 17 hyperthyroidism-to-ophthalmopathy patients. To explore V-J signatures that distinguish ophthalmopathy from hyperthyroidism, a discovery set of about 99 patients was enrolled, made up of about 40 with ophthalmopathy and around 57 with stable hyperthyroidism. An independent validation cohort comprised fewer than 20 hyperthyroidism patients and 15 to 17 patients who later progressed from hyperthyroidism to ophthalmopathy. T-cell repertoires of thyroid tissue and blood were compared in a handful of hyperthyroidism patients. Following sample collection, hyperthyroidism patients were given methimazole at a starting dose of 30 mg daily, and ophthalmopathy patients were given high-dose intravenous methylprednisolone.

For repertoire sequencing, TCR beta CDR3 regions were amplified from RNA transcripts. A first-round RT-PCR used HTBI primers with the Qiagen OneStep RT-PCR kit, followed by a second-round multiplex PCR, size selection and purification. Sequencing of the libraries was carried out on an Illumina HiSeq2000 in paired-end mode with 100 bp reads. The source study handled its data this way. SOAPnuke was used to process the reads, throwing out any read that had adapters, had uncalled bases, had a mean Phred below 15, or lacked an exact constant-primer or identifier match. COPE v1.2.5 was used to merge high-quality paired reads. Unique nucleotide sequences were defined as clonotypes and aligned to IMGT TRB V, D and J references using MiTCR v1.1. Only V-J combinations with frequency above 0.0001 were analysed, covering approximately 99% of repertoires. A TCR clonal expansion and chaos score per V-J combination was defined as the ratio of F50 clonal expansion to chaos observed in the TCRdist matrix. Welch's t-statistics and random forest were used to reduce features to about 14 V-J combinations, which were fed into a naive Bayes classifier. Thyroid-blood repertoire similarity was quantified with the Morisita-Horn index. TCRdb took the public reads, trimmed them with fastp at Q25, ran MiXCR for clone calling and kept in-frame beta chains. Here each entry gathers all rows of one CDR3 protein and keeps the most common genes and DNA. The V and J calls were determined by TCRdb, not by the authors. This sample is represented by 45,000 to 60,000 distinct CDR3 sequences; under 55% of them were singletons. 4.7% of the sample is held by the ten biggest clonotypes.

The investigation overall reported the following: In validation, the model predicted ophthalmopathy progression with about 71% sensitivity and about 77% specificity; more than ten predicted patients were CT-confirmed with GO in a median of around 6 months. Sample size was not predetermined statistically, and investigators were not blinded to group allocation. In cross-validation, the 13-signature model distinguished ophthalmopathy from stable hyperthyroidism with roughly 90% sensitivity and around 81% specificity, and in the test set the corresponding values were around 78% and 73%. Most expanded thyroid clonotypes with frequency above 0.001 were also detected in blood, suggesting blood repertoires may reflect the thyroid immune response.

Ophthalmopathy patients had moderately to severely active disease, Clinical Activity Score of at least 3, NOSPECS grade of at least 4, and disease duration under 3 months. Anyone with other autoimmune diseases, uncontrolled infections, pregnancy or lactation was excluded from the study. Clinical symptoms, serum thyroxine, TRAb, thyroid ultrasound and orbital computed tomography formed the basis of the diagnosis. Ficoll-Paque density gradient centrifugation was used to isolate PBMCs from 8.5 to 10 ml of fresh peripheral blood. Total RNA was extracted with Trizol reagent and quality-checked on an Agilent 2100 Bioanalyzer. From the cysteine through the phenylalanine, the CDR3 covers 13 amino acids. This entry keeps only the CDR3 DNA: 39 bases, framed from base 1. In the germline V gene (reference sequence), CDR1 corresponds to DFQATT and CDR2 to SNEGSKA. The junction shows trimming of 5 bases on V and 6 bases on J, and the gene matches do not reach 10 bases of it.

On this clonotype itself: Its antigen remains unidentified. One base away there is no much larger clone; base qualities are not given.

The sequence joins TRBV20-1 to TRBJ2-7; 7 nucleotides in the junction match TRBD2. The TCR was taken from an adult woman with Graves' ophthalmopathy. Sequencing was carried out using peripheral blood. The CDR3 region: CSAGGEGLGEQYF. The DNA sequence is as follows: TGCAGTGCTGGGGGGGAGGGCCTGGGCGAGCAGTACTTC.